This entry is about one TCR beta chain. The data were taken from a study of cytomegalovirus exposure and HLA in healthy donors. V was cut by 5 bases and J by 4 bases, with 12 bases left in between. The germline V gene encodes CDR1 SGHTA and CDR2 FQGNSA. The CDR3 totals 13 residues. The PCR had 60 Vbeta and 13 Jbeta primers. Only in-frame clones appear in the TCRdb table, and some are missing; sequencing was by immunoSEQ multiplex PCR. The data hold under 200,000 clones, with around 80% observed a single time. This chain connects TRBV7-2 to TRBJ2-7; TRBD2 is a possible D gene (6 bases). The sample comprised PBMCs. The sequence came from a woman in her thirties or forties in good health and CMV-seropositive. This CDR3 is CASSLRGWYEQYF. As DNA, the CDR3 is TGTGCCAGCAGCCTCCGGGGGTGGTACGAGCAGTACTTC.